Listed here are 9 T cell receptor beta chains from one sample, sequenced in a study of blood T cell dynamics during melanoma immunotherapy. Profiled with immunoSEQ multiplex PCR; TCRdb holds only in-frame clones, not every one. The sample has roughly 9,000 clones, over 75% seen once. Stated time point: week 3, after first cycle of checkpoint inhibitor. The sample consisted of blood, taken from a patient treated with checkpoint blockade. Receptors were obtained from a human donor with melanoma.

This clone was detected a few times. This sequence joins TRBV5-6 and TRBJ1-5; D is perhaps TRBD1 (5 bases). The CDR3 is 15 amino acids. V shed 5 bases and J shed 2 bases, with 14 bases lying between them. Germline loops: CDR1 SGHDT, CDR2 YYEEEE. The CDR3 protein is CASSPGWGGNQPQHF. The CDR3 DNA sequence: TGTGCCAGCAGTCCGGGTTGGGGCGGCAATCAGCCCCAGCATTTT.

This chain uses TRBV25-1 with TRBJ2-2; no clear D. The V gene lost 3 bases and the J gene lost 4 bases, with 9 bases spanning the gap. The germline V gene encodes CDR1 MGHDK and CDR2 SYGVNS. The CDR3 loop spans 14 amino acids. The DNA of the CDR3 is TGTGCCAGCAGTGATAAGTTATCCACCGGGGAGCTGTTTTTT. This translates into CASSDKLSTGELFF. The full variable domain, its missing parts supplied by reference TRBV25-1 and TRBJ2-2, is EADIYQTPRYLVIGTGKKITLECSQTMGHDKMYWYQQDPGMELHLIHYSYGVNSTEKGDLSSESTVSRIRTEHFPLTLESARPSHTSQYLCASSDKLSTGELFFGEGSRLTVL.

The chain uses TRBV4-2 and TRBJ2-6, with D maybe TRBD1 (6 bases). Per the germline V gene, CDR1 is LGHNA and CDR2 is YNFKEQ. The CDR3 is 18 amino acids. V was trimmed by 1 base and J by 0 bases, leaving 13 bases between them. This chain's CDR3 is CASSQGDKTTSGANVLTF. DNA of the CDR3: TGTGCCAGCAGCCAAGGGGACAAAACCACCTCTGGGGCCAACGTCCTGACTTTC.

J is TRBJ2-7 and V is TRBV7-2; D remains unclear. The V end was cut by 1 base, the J end by 2 bases, with 12 bases between. The germline V gene encodes CDR1 SGHTA and CDR2 FQGNSA. The CDR3 totals 15 residues. The CDR3 reads CASSLDTVRPYEQYF. CDR3 DNA: TGTGCCAGCAGCTTAGACACCGTGCGGCCCTACGAGCAGTACTTC.

The chain is built from TRBV6-1 and TRBJ1-2; no clear D gene. Germline V gene data show CDR1 as MNHNS and CDR2 as SASEGT. The CDR3 spans 13 residues. Trimming stripped 7 bases from V and 2 bases from J, with 11 bases between. CDR3 sequence reads: CASTLRLNYGYTF. CDR3 DNA sequence: TGTGCCAGCACCCTTCGGCTCAACTATGGCTACACCTTC.

The chain combines TRBV6-4 with TRBJ2-3, with 8 bases aligning to TRBD2. The V and J ends lost 2 bases and 0 bases, in that order; junction bases with no gene match: 4. Germline values: CDR1 MRHNA, CDR2 SNTAGT. The CDR3 has 16 residues. The CDR3 nucleotides read TGTGCCAGCAGTGACCAGGCGGGGGGTAGCACAGATACGCAGTATTTT. Its translation: CASSDQAGGSTDTQYF.

The gene calls are TRBV6-5 and TRBJ1-2; TRBD1 aligns across 10 bases. V trimming: 2 bases; J trimming: 8 bases; junction bases outside the gene matches: 11. The germline V gene has CDR1 MNHEY and CDR2 SVGAGI. This CDR3 is 16 amino acids long. The CDR3 loop reads CASSYAQPGQGRGYTF. CDR3 DNA: TGTGCCAGCAGTTACGCTCAGCCGGGACAGGGGCGAGGCTACACCTTC.

This chain links TRBV14 with TRBJ1-2; the D is unclear. The CDR3 is made up of 13 amino acids. Germline V CDR1 and CDR2: SGHDN, FVKESK. The V end was cut by 4 bases, the J end by 6 bases, with 12 bases between. Here the CDR3 DNA reads TGTGCCAGCAGCCGAATAGACGGGGATGGCTACACCTTC. It specifies CASSRIDGDGYTF.

This chain links TRBV21-1 with TRBJ1-4. TRBV21-1 is a pseudogene locus. The CDR3 length is 16 residues. The CDR3 spells CASSQRLRGQDEKLFF. CDR3 coding DNA: TGTGCCAGCAGCCAACGTCTCCGGGGGCAGGATGAAAAACTGTTTTTT.